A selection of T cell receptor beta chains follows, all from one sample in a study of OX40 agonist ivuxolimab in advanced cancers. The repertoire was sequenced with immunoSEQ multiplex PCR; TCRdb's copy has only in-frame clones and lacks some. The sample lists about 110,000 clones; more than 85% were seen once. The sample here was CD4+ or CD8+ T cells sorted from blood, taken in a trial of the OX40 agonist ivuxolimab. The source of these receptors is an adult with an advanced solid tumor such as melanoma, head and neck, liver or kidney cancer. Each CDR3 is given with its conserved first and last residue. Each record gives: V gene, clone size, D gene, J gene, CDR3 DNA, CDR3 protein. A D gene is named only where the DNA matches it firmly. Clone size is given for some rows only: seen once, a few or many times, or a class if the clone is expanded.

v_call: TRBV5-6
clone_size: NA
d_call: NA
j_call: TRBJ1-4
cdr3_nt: TGTGCCAGCAGCTTCCTTCCTAAGGGGACTAATGAAAAACTGTTTTTT
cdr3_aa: CASSFLPKGTNEKLFF

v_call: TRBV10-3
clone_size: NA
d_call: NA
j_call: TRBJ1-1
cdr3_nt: TGTGCCATCAGTGAGCGGAGGGAGAACACTGAAGCTTTCTTT
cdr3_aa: CAISERRENTEAFF

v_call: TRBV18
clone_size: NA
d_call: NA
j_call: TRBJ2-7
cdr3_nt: TGTGCCAGCTCACCACCCTATCAGGGTTCCTACGAGCAGTACTTC
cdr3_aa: CASSPPYQGSYEQYF

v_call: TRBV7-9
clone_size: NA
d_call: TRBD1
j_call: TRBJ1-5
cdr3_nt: TGTGCCAGCAGCTGGGGACAGCCCTATAGCAATCAGCCCCAGCATTTT
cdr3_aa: CASSWGQPYSNQPQHF

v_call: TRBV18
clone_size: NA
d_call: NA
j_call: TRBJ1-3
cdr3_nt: TGTGCCAGCTCACCACCGGGACAAGGGCTGGACACCATATATTTT
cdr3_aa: CASSPPGQGLDTIYF

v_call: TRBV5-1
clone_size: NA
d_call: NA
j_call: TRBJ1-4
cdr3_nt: TGCGCCAGCAGGGAGGGACGGACTAATGAAAAACTGTTTTTT
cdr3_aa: CASREGRTNEKLFF

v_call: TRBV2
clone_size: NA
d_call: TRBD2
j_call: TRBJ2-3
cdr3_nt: TGTGCCAGCAGAAGGGGTGGACTAGCGGGGACCACAGATACGCAGTATTTT
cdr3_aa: CASRRGGLAGTTDTQYF

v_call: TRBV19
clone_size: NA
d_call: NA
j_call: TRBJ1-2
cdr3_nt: TGTGCCAGTAAGGGGGTAGTAGGCGGCTACACCTTC
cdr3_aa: CASKGVVGGYTF

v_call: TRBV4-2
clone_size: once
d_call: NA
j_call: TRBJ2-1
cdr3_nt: TGTGCCAGCAGCCCCACGACAGGCAATGAGCAGTTCTTC
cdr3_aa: CASSPTTGNEQFF

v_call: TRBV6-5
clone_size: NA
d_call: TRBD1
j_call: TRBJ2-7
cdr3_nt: TGTGCCAGCAGTTACTCGAGGGACAGGCTCCACGAGCAGTACTTC
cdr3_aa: CASSYSRDRLHEQYF

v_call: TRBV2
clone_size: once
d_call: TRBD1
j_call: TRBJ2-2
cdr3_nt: TGTGCCAGCAGAGACAACAGGGGTCCCGCCGGCGGGGAGCTGTTTTTT
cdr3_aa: CASRDNRGPAGGELFF